This TCR beta chain was captured by sequencing in a study of T-cell reconstitution after alpha-beta-depleted transplantation in children. The sample holds many counts of this clonotype. Unique molecular identifiers were incorporated during preparation of the TCRbeta library. One entry per CDR3 protein, called by TCRdb with MiXCR from the PCR reads. The sample shows 600,000 to 700,000 distinct CDR3 sequences, approximately 17% of them seen only once. CDR3 length: 15 amino acids. Germline V gene lookup returns CDR1 SGHKS and CDR2 YYEKEE (reference sequence). With 1 base removed from V and 1 base from J, the gap between germline ends came to 6 bases.

The chain uses TRBV5-5 and TRBJ2-6; D unresolved. This TCR was recovered from a human donor who donated a stem cell graft to a child with acute myeloid leukemia. The specimen comprised PBMCs from the stem cell graft donor, sampled from the stem cell graft. The CDR3 loop reads CASSLFTSGANVLTF. CDR3 nucleotides: TGTGCCAGCAGCTTGTTTACTTCTGGGGCCAACGTCCTGACTTTC.